This T cell receptor (beta chain) was identified in a study of OX40 agonist ivuxolimab in advanced cancers. Overall study: Patients were treated with ivuxolimab, an agonistic anti-OX40 (CD134) antibody. Two patients with cutaneous melanoma and one with hepatocellular carcinoma, three in total, showed partial responses. Study findings and constraints: CD8+ T cells showed, on average, more clonal expansion than CD4+ cells. The study did not work out the antigen specificity of the expanded peripheral T cells.

On this clone itself: The target antigen is unknown.

The CDR3 extends over 14 amino acids. V was clipped by 3 bases and J by 3 bases, with 8 bases between them. Germline assignment: CDR1 MDHEN and CDR2 SYDVKM. The repertoire was sequenced with immunoSEQ multiplex PCR; TCRdb's copy has only in-frame clones and lacks some. Here the sample spans about 20,000 clones, approximately 87% being singletons. The material was CD4+ or CD8+ T cells sorted from blood, obtained in a trial of the OX40 agonist ivuxolimab. This clonotype originated in an adult with an advanced solid tumor such as melanoma, head and neck, liver or kidney cancer. V and J are TRBV28 and TRBJ2-2; a possible D gene is TRBD1 (6 bases). CDR3 amino acids: CASSFRQDTGELFF. The CDR3 DNA reads TGTGCCAGCAGTTTTCGACAGGACACCGGGGAGCTGTTTTTT.